This T cell receptor (beta chain) was captured in a study of blood T cell repertoires in COVID-19. Study-level background: The origin of the acute and convalescent COVID-19 samples was the United States, Italy and Spain. T cells, B-cell-depleted T cells, or PBMCs provided the cDNA or gDNA that served as material.

As handled by the study authors: Estimates of nucleated cell counts were drawn from the amplification of reference gene primers. The data were produced by immunoSEQ multiplex PCR, yet TCRdb's version contains in-frame clones alone and is incomplete. For V, J and clone size, that table is used; D and trimming come from the DNA. The repertoire consists of fewer than 200,000 clones, with about 80% occurring once and the leading ten covering approximately 21%. Germline values: CDR1 MGHRA, CDR2 YSYEKL. Trimming pared 1 base from V and 0 bases from J, leaving 13 bases between. The CDR3 loop spans 16 amino acids.

J is TRBJ2-7 and V is TRBV4-1, with a weak D call TRBD2 (7 bases). The receptor comes from a woman older than 75 with acute or convalescent COVID-19. Sequenced input: peripheral blood. The CDR3 DNA sequence: TGCGCCAGCAGCCAAGGCCGAGGGGGGGCCTCCTACGAGCAGTACTTC. Protein product: CASSQGRGGASYEQYF.